Below, one TCR beta chain is given with its context. Antigen: not known. Researchers defined stable Graves' hyperthyroidism as no ophthalmopathy progression within 18 months. Uncontrolled infection, other autoimmune disease, pregnancy or lactation excluded patients. Each diagnosis drew on symptoms, thyroxine, TRAb, thyroid ultrasound and orbital computed tomography findings. The record originates from a study of T cells in Graves' hyperthyroidism and ophthalmopathy. Study results and caveats: In simple terms, a model built on 13 V-J features told ophthalmopathy apart from stable hyperthyroidism.

TCR beta CDR3 regions were amplified from RNA. A first-round RT-PCR of the TCR CDR3 used the HTBI primer set. In TCRdb, the multiplex PCR reads were re-called with MiXCR into one record per CDR3 protein. The sample includes 550,000 to 800,000 distinct CDR3 sequences, approximately 16% of them seen just once. V gave up 2 bases and J gave up 6 bases; unmatched junction bases: 8. CDR1 is KGHDR and CDR2 is SFDVKD in the germline V gene. This CDR3 contains 15 residues. The chain employs TRBV24-1 and TRBJ1-2; 7 nucleotides line up with TRBD1. The TCR sequence derives from a man aged 18-30 years with Graves' hyperthyroidism. The sequenced sample consisted of blood. The CDR3 nucleotides read TGTGCCACCAGTGATTCCGGACAGGTTTTTGATGGCTACACCTTC. It translates to CATSDSGQVFDGYTF.